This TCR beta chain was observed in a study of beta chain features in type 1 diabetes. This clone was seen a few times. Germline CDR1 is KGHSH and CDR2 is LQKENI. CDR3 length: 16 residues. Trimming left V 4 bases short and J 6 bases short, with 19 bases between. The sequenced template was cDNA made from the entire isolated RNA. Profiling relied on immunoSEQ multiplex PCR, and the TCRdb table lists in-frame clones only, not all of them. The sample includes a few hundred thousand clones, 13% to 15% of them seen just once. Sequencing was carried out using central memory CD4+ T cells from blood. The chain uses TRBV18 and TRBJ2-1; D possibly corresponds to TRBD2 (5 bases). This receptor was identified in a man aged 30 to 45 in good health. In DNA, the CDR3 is TGTGCCAGCTCACGGGAGACCACGGCGTGGGGCAATGAGCAGTTCTTC. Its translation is CASSRETTAWGNEQFF.